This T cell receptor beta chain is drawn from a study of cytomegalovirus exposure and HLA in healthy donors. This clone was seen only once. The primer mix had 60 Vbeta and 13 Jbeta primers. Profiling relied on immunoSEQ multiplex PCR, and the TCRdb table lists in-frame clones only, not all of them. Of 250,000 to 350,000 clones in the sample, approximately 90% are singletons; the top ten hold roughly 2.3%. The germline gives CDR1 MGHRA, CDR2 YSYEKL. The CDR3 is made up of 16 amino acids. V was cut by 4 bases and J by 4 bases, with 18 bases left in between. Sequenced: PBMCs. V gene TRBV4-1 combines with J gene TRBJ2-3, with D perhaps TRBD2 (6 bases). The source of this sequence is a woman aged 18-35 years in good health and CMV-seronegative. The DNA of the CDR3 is TGCGCCAGCAGCCTCCGGGGGTCCCATGATGCAGATACGCAGTATTTT. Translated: CASSLRGSHDADTQYF.